Listed below are T cell receptor beta chains from one sample, sequenced in a study of blood T cell repertoires in COVID-19. Measured with immunoSEQ multiplex PCR; TCRdb has only the in-frame clones, and not every one. The profile shows fewer than 200,000 clones, about four fifths of them singletons. Source material: peripheral blood. Receptors were obtained from a woman older than 75 with COVID-19, enrolled during active disease. Both conserved end residues are part of each CDR3. D genes are given only for firm matches.

>TRBV19|TRBD1|TRBJ1-3
TGTGCCAGTAGTAGCACAGGGGGAAGTGGAAACACCATATATTTT
CASSSTGGSGNTIYF
>TRBV7-9|NA|TRBJ2-1
TGTGCCAGCAGCTTCGGGACTCGCAGCTCCTACAATGAGCAGTTCTTC
CASSFGTRSSYNEQFF
>TRBV6-2/TRBV6-3|NA|TRBJ1-3
TGTGCCAGCAGTCTCTCGGCTGGAAACACCATATATTTT
CASSLSAGNTIYF
>TRBV28|TRBD2|TRBJ2-7
TGTGCCAGCAGTCACTTCGGGACTAGCGGGAGAACCTACGAGCAGTACTTC
CASSHFGTSGRTYEQYF
>TRBV2|NA|TRBJ1-1
TGTGCCAGCAGCGTTCAGTTTACTGAAGCTTTCTTT
CASSVQFTEAFF
>TRBV2|NA|TRBJ2-7
TGTGCCAGCAGTACGGCAGGGATAGAGTACGAGCAGTACTTC
CASSTAGIEYEQYF
>TRBV19|TRBD1|TRBJ2-2
TGTGCCAGTAGTCCCTGGGACAGGAAAGGGGTTGCCGGGGAGCTGTTTTTT
CASSPWDRKGVAGELFF
>TRBV29-1|TRBD1|TRBJ1-1
TGCAGCGTTGAAGTCGACAGGGAGACTGAAGCTTTCTTT
CSVEVDRETEAFF
>TRBV12-3/TRBV12-4|NA|TRBJ1-5
TGTGCCAGCAGTCTCCCTAGTCAGCCCCAGCATTTT
CASSLPSQPQHF
>TRBV7-2|TRBD2|TRBJ2-7
TGTGCCAGCAGCTTAGCTGGCGGGGGCTACGAGCAGTACTTC
CASSLAGGGYEQYF
>TRBV5-1|NA|TRBJ2-5
TGCGCCAGCAGCTTGGCAGGGGCGGAGACCCAGTACTTC
CASSLAGAETQYF
>TRBV6-4|TRBD2|TRBJ2-1
TGTGCCAGCAGTGCATTAGGCGGGGGGGCCCATGAGCAGTTCTTC
CASSALGGGAHEQFF
>TRBV5-5|NA|TRBJ1-4
TGTGCCAGCAGCTTGGGGTTGTTGGGCGAAAAACTGTTTTTT
CASSLGLLGEKLFF
>TRBV6-5|NA|TRBJ2-7
TGTGCCAGCAGTAACGGGGGACTGGGCTACGAGCAGTACTTC
CASSNGGLGYEQYF
>TRBV18|NA|TRBJ2-7
TGTGCCAGCGGAGTGGGCTACGAGCAGTACTTC
CASGVGYEQYF
>TRBV27|TRBD2|TRBJ2-3
TGTGCCAGCAGTCCCCGAGCGGGGTACACAGATACGCAGTATTTT
CASSPRAGYTDTQYF
>TRBV28|TRBD1|TRBJ1-5
TGTGCCAGCAGAAAGACAGGGGGGGTCAATCAGCCCCAGCATTTT
CASRKTGGVNQPQHF
>TRBV6-5|NA|TRBJ2-5
TGTGCCAGCAGCCGAGGGGGAAGCTTCGGCGGGACCCAGTACTTC
CASSRGGSFGGTQYF
>TRBV7-3|NA|TRBJ1-3
TGTGCCAGCAGCTTAATGTCCGGGACAGGAAACACCATATATTTT
CASSLMSGTGNTIYF
>TRBV6-5|NA|TRBJ2-3
TGTGCCAGCAGTCTCTTAGTTGGCACAGATACGCAGTATTTT
CASSLLVGTDTQYF
>TRBV28|TRBD1|TRBJ2-7
TGTGCCGACCGCCAACGAGGATGGACAGGGGACCACGAGCAGTACTTC
CADRQRGWTGDHEQYF
>TRBV4-2|NA|TRBJ2-7
TGTGCCAGCAGCCTTCTTGGGGGCAGGGGGGACGAGCAGTACTTC
CASSLLGGRGDEQYF
>TRBV11-2|TRBD1|TRBJ1-3
TGTGCCAGCAGCAGGGGACAGGCTTTACGAAACACCATATATTTT
CASSRGQALRNTIYF
>TRBV29-1|NA|TRBJ1-2
TGCAGCGTTGCTGGGCTAACTAACTATGGCTACACCTTC
CSVAGLTNYGYTF
>TRBV5-1|NA|TRBJ2-1
TGCGCCAGCAGCCACAATGGAAAGGGGTTCGATGAGCAGTTCTTC
CASSHNGKGFDEQFF
>TRBV2|NA|TRBJ1-6
TGTGCCAGCAGTGTCGGTTCACCCCTCCACTTT
CASSVGSPLHF